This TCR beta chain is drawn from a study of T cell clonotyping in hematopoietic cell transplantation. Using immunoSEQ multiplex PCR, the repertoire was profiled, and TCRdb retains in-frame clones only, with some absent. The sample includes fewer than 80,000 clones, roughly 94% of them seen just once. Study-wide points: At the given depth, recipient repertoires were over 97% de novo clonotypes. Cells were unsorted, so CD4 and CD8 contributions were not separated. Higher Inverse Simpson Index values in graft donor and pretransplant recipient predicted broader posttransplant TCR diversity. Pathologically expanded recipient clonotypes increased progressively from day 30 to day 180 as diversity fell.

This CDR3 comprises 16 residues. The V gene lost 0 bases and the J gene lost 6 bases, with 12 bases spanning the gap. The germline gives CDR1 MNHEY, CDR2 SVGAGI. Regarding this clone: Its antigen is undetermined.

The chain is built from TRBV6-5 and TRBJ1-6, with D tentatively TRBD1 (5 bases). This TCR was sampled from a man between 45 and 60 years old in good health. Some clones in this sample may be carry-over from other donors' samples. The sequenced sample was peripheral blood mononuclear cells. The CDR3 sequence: CASSYSIAQGNSPLHF. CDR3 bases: TGTGCCAGCAGTTACTCGATCGCCCAGGGTAATTCACCCCTCCACTTT.